Here is one T cell receptor (beta chain) with its context. This entry belongs to a study of resident and recirculating memory T cells in vitiligo. Libraries were prepared by immunoSEQ multiplex PCR; TCRdb keeps only in-frame clonotypes and omits some of them. The table has 70,000 or so clones, approximately 91% seen once; the top ten hold around 4.9%. The V end lost 6 bases, the J end lost 0 bases, and 11 bases lay between the germline ends. This CDR3 is 14 amino acids long. CDR1 and CDR2 from the germline V gene are LNHDA and SQIVND (reference sequence). The sequence was obtained from a male donor with vitiligo. The chain links TRBV19 to TRBJ1-2; D unresolved. The sequenced material came from blood. CDR3 sequence: CASSSFPSNYGYTF. Written as DNA, the CDR3 is TGTGCCAGTAGCTCCTTCCCCTCTAACTATGGCTACACCTTC.